Listed below are T cell receptor beta chains from one sample, sequenced in a study of blood T cell repertoires in COVID-19. Clones were sequenced by immunoSEQ multiplex PCR, and TCRdb holds only the in-frame ones, with some missing. The sample holds about 250,000 clones, approximately 85% seen once. Sequenced: PBMCs or T cells enriched from blood (not recorded which). The receptors originated from a woman aged 25 to 39 who had recovered from COVID-19. The CDR3 runs from the conserved cysteine through the conserved F or W. Fields, in order: clone size, J gene, D gene, V gene, CDR3 DNA, CDR3 protein. D genes are given only for firm matches. A clone size is listed for some rows: how often the clone was seen (once, few, many), or a class if it is expanded.

NA TRBJ2-2 TRBD1 TRBV3-1/TRBV3-2 TGTGCCAGCAGCCAACAGGGGGTGGGTACCGGGGAGCTGTTTTTT CASSQQGVGTGELFF
NA TRBJ1-1 TRBD1 TRBV28 TGTGCCAGCAGTTTAGGGACAGGGGTCACTGAAGCTTTCTTT CASSLGTGVTEAFF
NA TRBJ2-7 TRBD1 TRBV10-2 TGCGCCAGCAGGGACAGGGGATACGCCGAGCAGTACTTC CASRDRGYAEQYF
NA TRBJ1-2 NA TRBV30 TGTGCCTGGAGTGTAAACTGGAGTGGCTACACCTTC CAWSVNWSGYTF
NA TRBJ1-5 TRBD1 TRBV28 TGTGCCACCCAGGGACAGGGAGTACGGCCCCAGCATTTT CATQGQGVRPQHF
NA TRBJ2-7 TRBD1 TRBV12-3/TRBV12-4 TGTGCCAGCAGTTTGTTTTTGGGACAGGAGCAGTACTTC CASSLFLGQEQYF
NA TRBJ1-2 TRBD1 TRBV6-5 TGTGCCAGCAGAGGGACAGATTATGGCTACACCTTC CASRGTDYGYTF
NA TRBJ1-4 NA TRBV7-2 TGTGCCAGCAGCTTAGGACCGGGGGAAAAACTGTTTTTT CASSLGPGEKLFF
NA TRBJ1-2 NA TRBV4-1 TGCGCCAGCAGCCAGTCAGGGAACTATGGCTACACCTTC CASSQSGNYGYTF
NA TRBJ2-1 TRBD2 TRBV7-9 TGTGCCAGCAGCTTAGTCGAGGGAGGGTCATTCTCCTACAATGAGCAGTTCTTC CASSLVEGGSFSYNEQFF
NA TRBJ1-5 NA TRBV12-3/TRBV12-4 TGTGCCAGCAGTCCAAATCCAGGGCCCCAGCATTTT CASSPNPGPQHF
NA TRBJ1-1 NA TRBV3-1/TRBV3-2 TGTGCCAGCAGCCTCGGTGATTCAGGGACTGAAGCTTTCTTT CASSLGDSGTEAFF
NA TRBJ2-1 NA TRBV5-4 TGTGCCAGCAGCTTGTGGACTCCGGGCTCCTACAATGAGCAGTTCTTC CASSLWTPGSYNEQFF
NA TRBJ2-1 NA TRBV5-4 TGTGCCAGCAGCTTGTCGGCGGGATATGAGCAGTTCTTC CASSLSAGYEQFF
NA TRBJ2-2 TRBD1 TRBV19 TGTGCCAGTAGCCCCGACAGGGCTAACACCGGGGAGCTGTTTTTT CASSPDRANTGELFF
NA TRBJ1-1 NA TRBV29-1 TGCAGCGTTGAATACATGAACACTGAAGCTTTCTTT CSVEYMNTEAFF
NA TRBJ1-4 TRBD1 TRBV5-6 TGTGCCAGCAGCTTCCTCACCCCCTCTTACCCGGGACAGCCTGAAAAACTGTTTTTT CASSFLTPSYPGQPEKLFF
few TRBJ1-6 NA TRBV2 TGTGCCAGCAGTTTACAGGGTTCCTATAATTCACCCCTCCACTTT CASSLQGSYNSPLHF
once TRBJ2-1 NA TRBV11-2 TGTGCCAGCAGCACTTTTGGGGGCGCTACCTACAATGAGCAGTTCTTC CASSTFGGATYNEQFF
NA TRBJ2-7 NA TRBV9 TGTGCCAGCAGCCCGATGAGAGACGAGCAGTACTTC CASSPMRDEQYF
few TRBJ2-3 NA TRBV30 TGTGCCCGGGGGTCAGGGGCAGATACGCAGTATTTT CARGSGADTQYF
NA TRBJ1-2 NA TRBV10-2 TGCGCCAGCAGTGAGTCGCGAGGCAATGGCTACACCTTC CASSESRGNGYTF
NA TRBJ2-7 TRBD1 TRBV7-2 TGTGCCAGCAGCTTAGGGGACAGCTACGAGCAGTACTTC CASSLGDSYEQYF
NA TRBJ2-1 TRBD2 TRBV19 TGTGCCAGTAGTATAAGCGCTAGCGGGGCTTGGAATGAGCAGTTCTTC CASSISASGAWNEQFF
NA TRBJ2-5 TRBD1 TRBV29-1 TGCAGCGTTGGTAATCCTCGGGACAGCCAAGAGACCCAGTACTTC CSVGNPRDSQETQYF
NA TRBJ2-4 NA TRBV19 TGTGCCAGTAGCCCCCAGGGAAACAAAAACATTCAGTACTTC CASSPQGNKNIQYF
NA TRBJ2-6 NA TRBV25-1 TGTGCCAGCCCGACTCCCCCCAACGTCCTGACTTTC CASPTPPNVLTF
NA TRBJ1-5 NA TRBV19 TGTGCCAGTAGTAGGACGGGGTACAGCAATCAGCCCCAGCATTTT CASSRTGYSNQPQHF